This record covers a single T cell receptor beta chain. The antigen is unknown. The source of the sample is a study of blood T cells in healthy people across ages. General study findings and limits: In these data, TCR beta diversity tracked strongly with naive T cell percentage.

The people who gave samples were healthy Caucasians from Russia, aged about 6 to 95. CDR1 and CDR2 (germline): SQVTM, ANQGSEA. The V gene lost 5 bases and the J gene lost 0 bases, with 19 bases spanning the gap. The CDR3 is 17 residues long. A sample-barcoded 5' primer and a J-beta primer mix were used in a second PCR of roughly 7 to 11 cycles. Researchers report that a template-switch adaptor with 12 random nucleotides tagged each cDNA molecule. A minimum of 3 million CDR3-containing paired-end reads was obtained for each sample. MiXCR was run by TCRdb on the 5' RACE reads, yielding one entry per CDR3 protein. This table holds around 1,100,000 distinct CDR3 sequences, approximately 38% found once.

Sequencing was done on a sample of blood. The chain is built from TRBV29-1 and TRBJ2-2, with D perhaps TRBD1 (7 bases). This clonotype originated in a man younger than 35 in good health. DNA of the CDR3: TGCAGCGTTTCGACAGGGAGGATGGTCGCGAACACCGGGGAGCTGTTTTTT. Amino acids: CSVSTGRMVANTGELFF.